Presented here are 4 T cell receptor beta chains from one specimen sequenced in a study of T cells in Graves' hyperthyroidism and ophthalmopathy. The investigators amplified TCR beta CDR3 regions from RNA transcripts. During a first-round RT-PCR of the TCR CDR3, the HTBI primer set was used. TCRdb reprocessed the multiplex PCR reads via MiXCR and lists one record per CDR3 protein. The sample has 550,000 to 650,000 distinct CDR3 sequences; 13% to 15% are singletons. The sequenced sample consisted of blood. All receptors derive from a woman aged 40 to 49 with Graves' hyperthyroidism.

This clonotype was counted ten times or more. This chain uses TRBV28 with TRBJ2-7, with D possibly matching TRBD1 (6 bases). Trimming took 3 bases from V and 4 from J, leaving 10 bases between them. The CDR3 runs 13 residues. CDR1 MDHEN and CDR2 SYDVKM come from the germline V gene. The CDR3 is CASSFLGAYEQYF. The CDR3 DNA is TGTGCCAGCAGTTTTTTGGGGGCGTACGAGCAGTACTTC.

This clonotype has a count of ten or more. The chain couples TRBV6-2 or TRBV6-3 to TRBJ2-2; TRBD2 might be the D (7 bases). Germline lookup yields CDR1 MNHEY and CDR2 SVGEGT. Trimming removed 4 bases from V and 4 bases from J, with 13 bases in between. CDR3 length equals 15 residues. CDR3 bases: TGTGCCAGCAGTTTCGGGGGGCAGCCCACCGGGGAGCTGTTTTTT. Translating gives CASSFGGQPTGELFF.

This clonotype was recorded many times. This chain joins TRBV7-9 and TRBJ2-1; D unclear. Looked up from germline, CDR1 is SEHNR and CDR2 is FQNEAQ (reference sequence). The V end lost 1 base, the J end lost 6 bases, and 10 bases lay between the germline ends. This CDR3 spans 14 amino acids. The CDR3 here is CASSLVLLGNEQFF. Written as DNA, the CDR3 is TGTGCCAGCAGCTTAGTTTTGCTGGGCAATGAGCAGTTCTTC.

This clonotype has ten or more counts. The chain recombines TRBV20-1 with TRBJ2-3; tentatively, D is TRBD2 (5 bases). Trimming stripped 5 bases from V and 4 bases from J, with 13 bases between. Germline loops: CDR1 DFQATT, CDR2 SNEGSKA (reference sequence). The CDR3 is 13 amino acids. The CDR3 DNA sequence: TGCAGTGCTCTTTTAGGACTCTCAGATACGCAGTATTTT. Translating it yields CSALLGLSDTQYF.